These T cell receptor beta chains were read from a single sample in a study of OX40 agonist ivuxolimab in advanced cancers. Assay: immunoSEQ multiplex PCR; the TCRdb copy retains only in-frame clones and omits some. The data show about 65,000 clones, around 90% seen once. Sample: CD4+ or CD8+ T cells sorted from blood, taken in a trial of the OX40 agonist ivuxolimab. The receptors here all came from an adult with an advanced solid tumor such as melanoma, head and neck, liver or kidney cancer. CDR3s include the opening cysteine and the closing phenylalanine or tryptophan. A D gene is named only where the DNA matches it firmly. Expanded clones are given a class, and other clones once, few, many or no size at all.

v_gene: TRBV4-1
d_gene: -
abundance: -
len: 15
j_gene: TRBJ2-2
CDR3aa: CASSQPTVRGGELFF
CDR3nt: TGCGCCAGCAGCCAACCCACTGTGAGGGGCGGGGAGCTGTTTTTT

v_gene: TRBV5-4
d_gene: -
abundance: -
len: 15
j_gene: TRBJ2-3
CDR3aa: CASSLRAESRDTQYF
CDR3nt: TGTGCCAGCAGCTTGAGGGCAGAATCACGAGATACGCAGTATTTT

v_gene: TRBV6-5
d_gene: -
abundance: -
len: 14
j_gene: TRBJ2-5
CDR3aa: CASSYGGAQETQYF
CDR3nt: TGTGCCAGCAGTTACGGTGGGGCCCAAGAGACCCAGTACTTC

v_gene: TRBV7-6
d_gene: TRBD1
abundance: -
len: 14
j_gene: TRBJ1-4
CDR3aa: CASSLDRGNEKLFF
CDR3nt: TGTGCCAGCAGCTTAGACAGGGGAAATGAAAAACTGTTTTTT

v_gene: TRBV6-1
d_gene: TRBD2
abundance: once
len: 14
j_gene: TRBJ2-5
CDR3aa: CASNLQGLAETQYF
CDR3nt: TGTGCCAGCAACCTACAGGGACTAGCAGAGACCCAGTACTTC

v_gene: TRBV11-2
d_gene: TRBD2
abundance: -
len: 16
j_gene: TRBJ2-7
CDR3aa: CASSLVTSGISYEQYF
CDR3nt: TGTGCCAGCAGCTTAGTGACTAGCGGTATCTCCTACGAGCAGTACTTC

v_gene: TRBV2
d_gene: TRBD1
abundance: -
len: 17
j_gene: TRBJ1-5
CDR3aa: CASSELTPGQGFQPQHF
CDR3nt: TGTGCCAGCAGCGAACTAACCCCGGGACAGGGTTTTCAGCCCCAGCATTTT

v_gene: TRBV28
d_gene: -
abundance: -
len: 16
j_gene: TRBJ1-2
CDR3aa: CASSLAALRPLGGYTF
CDR3nt: TGTGCCAGCAGTTTGGCAGCTTTAAGGCCCTTAGGGGGCTACACCTTC

v_gene: TRBV19
d_gene: -
abundance: -
len: 12
j_gene: TRBJ1-2
CDR3aa: CASSIRGSGYTF
CDR3nt: TGTGCCAGTAGTATCCGGGGTTCTGGCTACACCTTC

v_gene: TRBV2
d_gene: TRBD1
abundance: -
len: 14
j_gene: TRBJ1-2
CDR3aa: CASSVKGATYGYTF
CDR3nt: TGTGCCAGCAGTGTCAAGGGGGCGACCTATGGCTACACCTTC

v_gene: TRBV5-1
d_gene: -
abundance: -
len: 14
j_gene: TRBJ2-1
CDR3aa: CASRRTGQNNEQFF
CDR3nt: TGCGCCAGTCGGCGTACAGGGCAAAATAATGAGCAGTTCTTC

v_gene: TRBV2
d_gene: TRBD1
abundance: -
len: 14
j_gene: TRBJ2-7
CDR3aa: CASSGTGGRDEQYF
CDR3nt: TGTGCCAGCAGTGGGACAGGGGGCAGGGACGAGCAGTACTTC